A single sample gave rise to the 30 T cell receptor beta chains below, sequenced in a study of T-cell reconstitution after alpha-beta-depleted transplantation in children. Preparation of the TCRbeta library used unique molecular identifiers. TCRdb used MiXCR to reprocess the PCR reads, holding one entry per CDR3 protein. The data contain 90,000 to 100,000 distinct CDR3 sequences, 23% of them singletons. The material was PBMCs, obtained before TCRalphabeta/CD19-depleted stem cell transplant. These receptors were obtained from a boy younger than 10 with acute lymphoblastic leukemia, due to receive a stem cell transplant.

The chain joins TRBV7-2 to TRBJ2-7, with D unclear. CDR3 length: 13 residues. The germline CDR1 and CDR2 sequences are SGHTA and FQGNSA. V lost 7 bases to trimming and J lost 2 bases, with 12 bases between them. The CDR3 bases are TGTGCCAGCAACCATGGCGGCCCCTACGAGCAGTACTTC. It translates to CASNHGGPYEQYF.

The CDR3: CASSPQTREQYF. The CDR3 nucleotides are TGTGCCAGCTCACCGCAGACTCGAGAGCAGTACTTC. This rearrangement joins TRBV18 to TRBJ2-7; D gene uncertain. CDR1 is KGHSH and CDR2 is LQKENI in the germline V gene. CDR3 size: 12 residues. V was pared by 3 bases and J by 7 bases, with 10 bases between.

The gene calls are TRBV12-3 or TRBV12-4 and TRBJ2-5, with D unclear. V was trimmed by 8 bases and J by 3 bases, leaving 4 bases between them. CDR3 length: 10 amino acids. The CDR3 DNA reads as TGTGCCAGCGGAGAAGAGACCCAGTACTTC. As protein: CASGEETQYF.

This clonotype was seen a handful of times. The V call is TRBV9, the J call TRBJ2-5; TRBD1 is a possible D gene (5 bases). V lost 1 base to trimming and J lost 5 bases, with 9 bases between them. Germline assignment: CDR1 SGDLS and CDR2 YYNGEE. This CDR3 spans 13 amino acids. The CDR3 spells CASSVRGMETQYF. DNA for the CDR3: TGTGCCAGCAGCGTAAGGGGTATGGAGACCCAGTACTTC.

This clonotype has more than one count but fewer than ten. This chain joins TRBV20-1 and TRBJ2-7, with TRBD2 matching 7 bases. V was pared by 3 bases and J by 0 bases, with 5 bases of the junction left unmatched. This CDR3 comprises 14 residues. Per the germline V gene, CDR1 is DFQATT and CDR2 is SNEGSKA (reference sequence). The CDR3 spells CSASRASGSYEQYF. CDR3 nucleotide sequence: TGCAGTGCTAGCAGGGCTAGCGGCTCCTACGAGCAGTACTTC.

The chain recombines TRBV2 with TRBJ1-5; D unresolved. Per germline, CDR1 SNHLY and CDR2 FYNNEI. The CDR3 has 12 residues. V was clipped by 4 bases and J by 5 bases, with 6 bases between them. CDR3 protein: CASSGEHQPQHF. CDR3 in DNA: TGTGCCAGCAGTGGAGAACATCAGCCCCAGCATTTT. Based on the CDR3 plus reference TRBV2 and TRBJ1-5, the full variable domain is EPEVTQTPSHQVTQMGQEVILRCVPISNHLYFYWYRQILGQKVEFLVSFYNNEISEKSEIFDDQFSVERPDGSNFTLKIRSTKLEDSAMYFCASSGEHQPQHFGDGTRLSIL.

This clonotype was detected ten times or more. V usage is TRBV12-3 or TRBV12-4 and J usage is TRBJ1-1; D remains unclear. V dropped 6 bases and J dropped 0 bases, with 8 bases sitting between them. The CDR3 contains 13 residues. CDR3 loop: CASSPNMNTEAFF. Here the CDR3 DNA reads TGTGCCAGCAGCCCAAATATGAACACTGAAGCTTTCTTT.

V usage is TRBV5-1 and J usage is TRBJ2-7; TRBD1 agrees at 9 bases. This CDR3 region has 15 residues. Germline CDR1 SGHRS, CDR2 YFSETQ. Trimming removed 6 bases from V and 5 bases from J; junction bases left unmatched: 12. DNA of the CDR3: TGCGCCAGCACCCAACGACAGGGGGGAATGAACGAGCAGTACTTC. It specifies CASTQRQGGMNEQYF.

The table lists this clonotype with many counts. The genes are TRBV20-1 and TRBJ2-7; no definite D call. Germline CDR1 and CDR2: DFQATT and SNEGSKA (reference sequence). Trimming took 4 bases from V and 1 from J, leaving 14 bases between them. CDR3 length equals 14 residues. CDR3 amino acids: CSAKRQGQSYEQYF. For the CDR3, the DNA is TGCAGTGCTAAAAGACAAGGGCAGTCCTACGAGCAGTACTTC.

This clonotype appeared a few times. The V and J genes are TRBV24-1 and TRBJ1-5; D gene ambiguous. V was clipped by 5 bases and J by 4 bases, with 8 bases between them. The CDR3 length is 13 residues. The germline V gene has CDR1 KGHDR and CDR2 SFDVKD. The CDR3 bases are TGTGCCACCAGTGGGGCGGGGAATCAGCCCCAGCATTTT. It translates to CATSGAGNQPQHF.

V gene TRBV28 combines with J gene TRBJ2-5; unclear D gene. The CDR3 has 15 residues. Trimming left V 3 bases short and J 2 bases short, with 13 bases between. Germline V gene sequence: CDR1 MDHEN, CDR2 SYDVKM. As DNA, the CDR3 is TGTGCCAGCAGTTTCCGCGATAGCTGGCAAGAGACCCAGTACTTC. Its protein product is CASSFRDSWQETQYF.

The chain has TRBV29-1 and TRBJ2-5; 11 bases agree with TRBD2. The CDR3 length is 17 residues. V was clipped by 0 bases and J by 5 bases; unmatched bases: 11. The germline CDR1 and CDR2 sequences are SQVTM and ANQGSEA. The CDR3 DNA is TGCAGCGTTGAAGATAGTTGGAATAGCGGGAGGGGTGAGACCCAGTACTTC. This encodes CSVEDSWNSGRGETQYF.

V and J are TRBV25-1 and TRBJ1-1, with D unclear. The CDR3 is made up of 13 amino acids. CDR1 is MGHDK and CDR2 is SYGVNS in the germline V gene. V was shortened by 6 bases and J by 11 bases, with 19 bases between the two germline ends. The CDR3 reads CASRTPVEGDAFF. The CDR3 DNA follows: TGTGCCAGCAGGACTCCCGTGGAGGGTGATGCTTTCTTT.

The chain combines TRBV2 with TRBJ2-7; D possibly corresponds to TRBD2 (5 bases). CDR1 is SNHLY and CDR2 is FYNNEI in the germline V gene. The CDR3 length is 12 residues. The V end lost 4 bases, the J end lost 3 bases, and 7 bases lay between the germline ends. CDR3 DNA sequence: TGTGCCAGCAGTGTCCGGGGCTACGAGCAGTACTTC. This encodes CASSVRGYEQYF.

The CDR3: CASSSGYGYTF. The CDR3 DNA follows: TGTGCCAGCAGCTCTGGCTATGGCTACACCTTC. The chain combines TRBV7-9 with TRBJ1-2; D is unresolved. V gave up 4 bases and J gave up 4 bases, with 4 bases separating them. The germline V gene encodes CDR1 SEHNR and CDR2 FQNEAQ (reference sequence). The CDR3 covers 11 residues.

Only a few counts were recorded for this clonotype. This chain joins TRBV5-1 and TRBJ2-2; D remains unclear. This CDR3 comprises 14 residues. The germline V gene has CDR1 SGHRS and CDR2 YFSETQ. The V and J ends lost 6 bases and 1 base respectively, with 10 bases between them. The CDR3 DNA follows: TGCGCCAGCAAAAAGGACCTGAACACCGGGGAGCTGTTTTTT. This codes for CASKKDLNTGELFF.

The table lists this clonotype with a few counts. The chain is built from TRBV6-2 or TRBV6-3 and TRBJ2-3, with D tentatively TRBD2 (6 bases). The V end lost 2 bases, the J end lost 0 bases, and 15 bases lay between the germline ends. Germline CDR1 and CDR2: MNHEY and SVGEGT. CDR3 length equals 17 residues. The CDR3 loop reads CASSYRLASESTDTQYF. The CDR3 coding sequence is TGTGCCAGCAGTTACAGGTTGGCTAGCGAGAGCACAGATACGCAGTATTTT.

This clonotype has ten or more counts. The chain has TRBV6-6 and TRBJ1-1; D is ambiguous. Trimming pared 6 bases from V and 4 bases from J, leaving 12 bases between. CDR1 MNHNY and CDR2 SVGAGI come from the germline V gene (reference sequence). This CDR3 contains 13 residues. In DNA form, the CDR3 reads TGTGCCAGCAGCCTAGGACTAGGCACTGAAGCTTTCTTT. Amino acids: CASSLGLGTEAFF.

This clonotype appeared a few times. The chain carries TRBV20-1 and TRBJ2-1; 7 bases match TRBD2. The trim removed 0 bases at V and 0 bases at J, leaving 5 bases unmatched. Germline V gene lookup returns CDR1 DFQATT and CDR2 SNEGSKA (reference sequence). CDR3 size: 16 residues. The CDR3 bases are TGCAGTGCTAGAGATCTCGGCGGGAGCTCCTACAATGAGCAGTTCTTC. Its translation: CSARDLGGSSYNEQFF.

In nucleotides, the CDR3 is TGCAGTGCCTTAAACCGGAGGGAGGGCCCGACTGGGGCCAACGTCCTGACTTTC. As protein: CSALNRREGPTGANVLTF. The rearrangement links TRBV20-1 to TRBJ2-6; 7 bases are a match to TRBD2. This CDR3 spans 18 amino acids. CDR1 and CDR2 from the germline V gene are DFQATT and SNEGSKA (reference sequence). The junction had 16 bases not matched to a gene; V was cut back by 6 bases and J by 2 bases.

The chain uses TRBV28 and TRBJ2-6; TRBD1 aligns across 7 bases. This CDR3 has 15 amino acids. Trimming at V came to 5 bases and at J to 1 base, leaving 2 bases not matched to a gene. Germline loops: CDR1 MDHEN, CDR2 SYDVKM. The CDR3 protein is CASSTQGSGANVLTF. In nucleotides, the CDR3 is TGTGCCAGCAGTACACAGGGGTCTGGGGCCAACGTCCTGACTTTC.

This clonotype was counted a few times. The chain links TRBV28 to TRBJ2-7, with TRBD1 matching 7 bases. This CDR3 is 14 amino acids long. Germline V gives CDR1 MDHEN, CDR2 SYDVKM. V lost 5 bases and J lost 2; bases outside the gene matches: 6. The CDR3 nucleotides read TGTGCCAGCAGTAACGGACAGGCCACCTACGAGCAGTACTTC. This gives the protein CASSNGQATYEQYF.

This clonotype was seen only a few times. The genes are TRBV12-3 or TRBV12-4 and TRBJ2-5; tentative D call: TRBD2 (5 bases). Trimming took 1 base from V and 2 from J, leaving 11 bases between them. The CDR3 covers 15 residues. The CDR3 region is CASSLEGSRQETQYF. As DNA, the CDR3 is TGTGCCAGCAGTTTAGAAGGGAGTAGGCAAGAGACCCAGTACTTC.

This clonotype has only a few counts. The chain recombines TRBV20-1 with TRBJ2-5; TRBD2 aligns across 7 bases. The CDR3 extends over 14 amino acids. Trimming took 3 bases from V and 2 from J; bases not matched to a gene: 6. Germline V gene lookup returns CDR1 DFQATT and CDR2 SNEGSKA (reference sequence). Here the CDR3 reads CSASIPSGQETQYF. The CDR3, as DNA: TGCAGTGCTAGTATACCTAGCGGACAAGAGACCCAGTACTTC.

There are a few counts of this clonotype. J is TRBJ2-5 and V is TRBV7-3; D unresolved. The V end lost 8 bases, the J end lost 5 bases, and 12 bases lay between the germline ends. The germline V gene has CDR1 SGHTA and CDR2 FQGTGA. CDR3 length: 12 amino acids. CDR3 DNA: TGTGCCAGCGGATCTACCGTGGAGACCCAGTACTTC. Its protein is CASGSTVETQYF.

This clonotype was seen more than once but under ten times. The chain carries TRBV20-1 and TRBJ1-5; D uncertain. This CDR3 comprises 14 residues. The V gene's germline CDR1 is DFQATT and CDR2 SNEGSKA (reference sequence). Trimming stripped 0 bases from V and 2 bases from J, with 8 bases between. CDR3 in DNA: TGCAGTGCTAGAGAGCCGGCGGGCAATCAGCCCCAGCATTTT. It specifies CSAREPAGNQPQHF.

The chain recombines TRBV11-2 with TRBJ1-1; D is unclear. V shed 0 bases and J shed 9 bases, with 8 bases lying between them. CDR3 size: 12 residues. Germline V gives CDR1 SGHAT, CDR2 FQNNGV. CDR3 region: CASSLDPFQAFF. CDR3 in DNA: TGTGCCAGCAGCTTAGATCCCTTTCAAGCTTTCTTT.

This clonotype has just a few counts. The CDR3 DNA reads as TGCGCCAGCAGCTTGGTGCGCCCCAGCTCCTACAATGAGCAGTTCTTC. Encoded protein: CASSLVRPSSYNEQFF. The chain recombines TRBV5-1 with TRBJ2-1; D unclear. The V gene lost 0 bases and the J gene lost 0 bases, with 10 bases spanning the gap. CDR1 and CDR2 from the germline V gene are SGHRS and YFSETQ. This CDR3 has 16 amino acids.

In nucleotides, the CDR3 is TGTGCCATCAGGAGGACAGAGACCTACGTCCAGCAGTACTTC. Protein sequence: CAIRRTETYVQQYF. The chain links TRBV10-3 to TRBJ2-7, with a possible D match to TRBD1 (6 bases). In germline, CDR1 is ENHRY, CDR2 SYGVKD. V was pared by 6 bases and J by 8 bases, with 20 bases between. This CDR3 region has 14 residues.

J is TRBJ2-3 and V is TRBV9; D might be TRBD1 (6 bases). Germline V gene sequence: CDR1 SGDLS, CDR2 YYNGEE. Trimming shortened V by 0 bases and J by 5 bases, and 16 bases separated the two germline ends. CDR3 length equals 16 residues. The CDR3 DNA sequence: TGTGCCAGCAGCGTAGGGGGGCAGCCCTTAAGAGATACGCAGTATTTT. Amino acid sequence: CASSVGGQPLRDTQYF.